These 19 T cell receptor beta chains originate from one sample sequenced in a study of beta chain features in type 1 diabetes. Reverse transcribing all isolated RNA meant expressed TCRB transcripts were sequenced. TCRdb's table, derived via immunoSEQ multiplex PCR, lists solely in-frame clones and lacks some. This table has about 120,000 clones, roughly 17% appearing once. Points from the study as a whole: Moderately but significantly shorter TCRB CDR3s were found in Type 1 diabetes patients in all four CD4+ subsets.

These TCRs' antigens remain unknown. Sample: central memory CD4+ T cells from blood. The source is a man between 18 and 29 years old with type 1 diabetes.

This clone was seen a handful of times. V and J are TRBV29-1 and TRBJ2-1, with D possibly being TRBD2 (6 bases). The V end lost 7 bases, the J end lost 6 bases, and 22 bases lay between the germline ends. The CDR3 consists of 15 residues. CDR1 is SQVTM and CDR2 is ANQGSEA in the germline V gene. The CDR3 bases are TGCAGCGCCTCTCGGGGACTCTCCGGTGGCAATGAGCAGTTCTTC. Translating it yields CSASRGLSGGNEQFF.

V usage is TRBV5-1 and J usage is TRBJ1-4; TRBD1 is a possible D gene (5 bases). Trimming shortened V by 5 bases and J by 7 bases, and 18 bases separated the two germline ends. CDR3 length: 15 amino acids. Germline-derived CDR1 and CDR2 are SGHRS and YFSETQ. The CDR3, as DNA: TGCGCCAGCAGGGTCGGGCAGGGATTAGGTGAAAAACTGTTTTTT. Its protein product is CASRVGQGLGEKLFF.

The rearrangement links TRBV29-1 to TRBJ2-1, with D possibly called TRBD1 or TRBD2 (5 bases each). Germline V gene sequence: CDR1 SQVTM, CDR2 ANQGSEA. Deletions cut 6 bases from V and 0 bases from J, with 12 bases between. The CDR3 is made up of 14 amino acids. This chain's CDR3 is CSVGDVGSYNEQFF. The CDR3 DNA follows: TGCAGCGTCGGGGACGTTGGCTCCTACAATGAGCAGTTCTTC.

The rearrangement joins TRBV19 to TRBJ1-4; D remains unclear. There are 12 residues in the CDR3. Between the trimmed V and J ends, which lost 5 bases and 6 bases, there was a span of 7 bases. CDR1 LNHDA and CDR2 SQIVND come from the germline V gene (reference sequence). CDR3 protein: CASSPRDEKLFF. In DNA form, the CDR3 reads TGTGCCAGTAGTCCTCGGGATGAAAAACTGTTTTTT. The complete variable domain, with remaining parts taken from reference TRBV19 and TRBJ1-4, reads DGGITQSPKYLFRKEGQNVTLSCEQNLNHDAMYWYRQDPGQGLRLIYYSQIVNDFQKGDIAEGYSVSREKKESFPLTVTSAQKNPTAFYLCASSPRDEKLFFGSGTQLSVL.

The rearrangement joins TRBV27 to TRBJ2-5; no firm D call. V lost 3 bases and J 4 bases, leaving 12 bases between the germline ends. The CDR3 runs 14 residues. Germline V gene lookup returns CDR1 MNHEY and CDR2 SMNVEV (reference sequence). CDR3 residues: CASSFGPAVETQYF. The CDR3, as DNA: TGTGCCAGCAGTTTCGGACCGGCGGTAGAGACCCAGTACTTC.

V usage is TRBV28 and J usage is TRBJ1-4; the D gene is possibly TRBD1 (5 bases). The CDR3 extends over 15 amino acids. Trimming took off 3 bases at V and 5 bases at J, with 13 bases between the two ends. Germline-derived CDR1 and CDR2 are MDHEN and SYDVKM. CDR3: CASSFSGTGNEKLFF. The CDR3 DNA sequence: TGTGCCAGCAGTTTTAGTGGGACCGGGAATGAAAAACTGTTTTTT.

This clone turned up a few times. In the same sample, other DNA sequences code for this CDR3. This chain connects TRBV18 to TRBJ1-6; 11 bases line up with TRBD1. This CDR3 region has 15 residues. Losses at the gene ends were 3 bases for V and 7 bases for J; bases not matched to a gene: 2. CDR1 KGHSH and CDR2 LQKENI come from the germline V gene. CDR3 DNA sequence: TGTGCCAGCTCACCCCGGGACAGGGGGAATTCACCCCTCCACTTT. Translated, it gives CASSPRDRGNSPLHF.

The gene calls are TRBV30 and TRBJ1-1; D not resolved. The ends were cut back, 4 bases at V and 6 bases at J, with 9 bases in the middle. Germline CDR1 reads GTSNPN; CDR2 reads SVGIG (reference sequence). CDR3 length: 11 amino acids. DNA for the CDR3: TGTGCCTGGAACTGCGGTTCTGAAGCTTTCTTT. It is translated as CAWNCGSEAFF.

This sequence joins TRBV29-1 and TRBJ1-2, with D possibly matching TRBD1 (5 bases). CDR3 length equals 12 residues. V was trimmed by 5 bases and J by 8 bases, leaving 15 bases between them. The V gene's germline CDR1 is SQVTM and CDR2 ANQGSEA. The CDR3 DNA reads as TGCAGCGTTATATCCACGGGGCACGGCTACACCTTC. Protein sequence: CSVISTGHGYTF.

The sample holds many counts of this clone. At one boundary the junction diverges from the germline segment, which might be a read error. The rearrangement uses TRBV29-1 and TRBJ1-6; possibly TRBD1 for D (6 bases). The CDR3 loop spans 14 amino acids. Looked up from germline, CDR1 is SQVTM and CDR2 is ANQGSEA. CDR3 DNA: TGCAGCGTTGCGGACAGCTCCAATAATTCACCCCTCCACTTT. It codes for CSVADSSNNSPLHF.

The chain links TRBV7-2 to TRBJ2-5, with a weak D call TRBD1 (5 bases). The V gene lost 4 bases and the J gene lost 5 bases, with 11 bases spanning the gap. Germline V lookup: CDR1 SGHTA, CDR2 FQGNSA. The CDR3 is made up of 13 amino acids. CDR3 bases: TGTGCCAGCAGCTCAGGGAATGAGGAGACCCAGTACTTC. Its translation: CASSSGNEETQYF.

This clone was seen more than once but under ten times. The chain uses TRBV7-9 and TRBJ1-4; 8 nucleotides match TRBD1. Unmatched junction bases numbered 9, after V lost 5 bases and J lost 7 bases. This CDR3 has 15 residues. Germline V lookup: CDR1 SEHNR, CDR2 FQNEAQ (reference sequence). The DNA for the CDR3 is TGTGCCAGCAGCCCCACCGACAGGGGAGGTGAAAAACTGTTTTTT. Amino acid sequence: CASSPTDRGGEKLFF.

This chain connects TRBV2 to TRBJ2-7; D ambiguous. The CDR3 is made up of 12 amino acids. Germline CDR1 and CDR2: SNHLY and FYNNEI. Trimming cost V 3 bases and J 4 bases, with 7 bases left between them. This chain's CDR3 is CASSDRAYEQYF. The CDR3 nucleotides are TGTGCCAGCAGTGATCGGGCTTACGAGCAGTACTTC.

The CDR3 sequence: CAWSVLGAGTGELFF. CDR3 DNA sequence: TGTGCCTGGAGTGTATTGGGGGCAGGCACCGGGGAGCTGTTTTTT. The rearrangement links TRBV30 to TRBJ2-2, with a possible D match to TRBD1 (6 bases). The CDR3 loop spans 15 amino acids. Trimming removed 0 bases at V and 4 bases at J, with 12 bases between. The germline V gene encodes CDR1 GTSNPN and CDR2 SVGIG (reference sequence).

DNA of the CDR3: TGTGCCAGCGGCCAATTTCCCTCTGAAGCTTTCTTT. This encodes CASGQFPSEAFF. This sequence joins TRBV6-5 and TRBJ1-1; D not resolved. The CDR3 runs 12 residues. CDR1 is MNHEY, CDR2 SVGAGI, per germline. The V gene lost 8 bases and the J gene lost 6 bases, with 13 bases spanning the gap.

This clone was seen more than once but under ten times. The chain recombines TRBV2 with TRBJ2-1; 8 nucleotides match TRBD2. The CDR3 runs 16 residues. Germline V gene data show CDR1 as SNHLY and CDR2 as FYNNEI. Trimming at V came to 6 bases and at J to 7 bases, leaving 14 bases not matched to a gene. The CDR3 coding sequence is TGTGCCAGCAGGCGCGGAGGGATAGCGGGAAGTAATGAGCAGTTCTTC. Encoded protein: CASRRGGIAGSNEQFF.

This clone was observed a handful of times. Other nucleotide sequences in the sample specify the same CDR3. This chain links TRBV7-3 with TRBJ2-1; no definite D call. V lost 1 base, J lost 7 bases, and 8 bases lay in between. This CDR3 comprises 13 residues. The germline V gene encodes CDR1 SGHTA and CDR2 FQGTGA. The CDR3 region is CASSLNQDNEQFF. The CDR3 DNA follows: TGTGCCAGCAGCTTAAATCAGGATAATGAGCAGTTCTTC.

This CDR3 reads CASSVASYNEQFF. The CDR3 DNA reads as TGTGCCAGCAGCGTAGCTAGTTACAATGAGCAGTTCTTC. The chain uses TRBV9 and TRBJ2-1; no clear D. CDR1 and CDR2 from the germline V gene are SGDLS and YYNGEE. V dropped 0 bases and J dropped 4 bases, with 5 bases sitting between them. CDR3 length equals 13 residues.

This clone was seen a few times. The V gene is TRBV29-1, the J gene TRBJ1-1, with 8 bases identical to TRBD1. V lost 3 bases and J lost 7; bases outside the gene matches: 7. Germline V gene data show CDR1 as SQVTM and CDR2 as ANQGSEA. The CDR3 sequence is 13 residues long. CDR3 loop: CSVDGQGAVEAFF. The CDR3 bases are TGCAGCGTTGATGGGCAGGGGGCGGTTGAAGCTTTCTTT.